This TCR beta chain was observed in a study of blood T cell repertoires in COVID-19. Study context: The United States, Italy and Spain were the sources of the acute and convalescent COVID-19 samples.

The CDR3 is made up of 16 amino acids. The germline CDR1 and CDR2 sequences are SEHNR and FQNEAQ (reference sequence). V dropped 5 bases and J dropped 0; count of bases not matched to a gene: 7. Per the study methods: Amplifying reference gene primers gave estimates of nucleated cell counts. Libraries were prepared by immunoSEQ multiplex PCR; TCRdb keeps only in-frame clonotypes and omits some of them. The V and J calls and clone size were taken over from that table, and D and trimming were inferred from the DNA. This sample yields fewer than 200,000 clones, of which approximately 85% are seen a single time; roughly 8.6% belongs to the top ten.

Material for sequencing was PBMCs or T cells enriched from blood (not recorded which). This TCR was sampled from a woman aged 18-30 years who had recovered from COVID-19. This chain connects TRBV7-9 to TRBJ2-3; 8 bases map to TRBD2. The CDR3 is CASSPLSGGSTDTQYF. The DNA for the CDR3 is TGTGCCAGCAGCCCGTTGAGCGGGGGAAGCACAGATACGCAGTATTTT. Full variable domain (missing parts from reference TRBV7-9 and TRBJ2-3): DTGVSQNPRHKITKRGQNVTFRCDPISEHNRLYWYRQTLGQGPEFLTYFQNEAQLEKSRLLSDRFSAERPKGSFSTLEIQRTEQGDSAMYLCASSPLSGGSTDTQYFGPGTRLTVL.